This T cell receptor (beta chain) was recovered during a study of memory CD4+ T cells and cytomegalovirus serostatus. About the research overall: This sample comes from healthy Belgian adults, about 10 CMV seropositive, approximately 22 seronegative.

Germline V gives CDR1 MNHNY, CDR2 SVGAGI (reference sequence). This CDR3 spans 13 amino acids. The sort gate was single viable CD3+CD4+CD8-CD45RO+ cells for memory CD4+ T cells. Serum IgG to CMV pp150, pp28, p38 and p52 defined serostatus. TCRdb's table, derived via immunoSEQ multiplex PCR, lists solely in-frame clones and lacks some. The sample lists under 65,000 clones, just under 80% seen once, with over 0.5% in the top ten. A single count supports this clone. The target antigen is unknown. One end of the junction does not line up with germline, which may come from a read error. General study points: CD4+ memory repertoires contained about 40% of the 164 reported CMV TCRbeta sequences.

The sequence derives from an adult in good health and CMV-seronegative. The sequencing input was memory CD4+ T cells from blood. J is TRBJ2-7 and V is TRBV6-6; 7 bases are a match to TRBD1. CDR3 region: CASSGQERHEQYF. The CDR3 nucleotides are TGTGCGAGCAGTGGACAGGAGCGCCACGAGCAGTACTTC.